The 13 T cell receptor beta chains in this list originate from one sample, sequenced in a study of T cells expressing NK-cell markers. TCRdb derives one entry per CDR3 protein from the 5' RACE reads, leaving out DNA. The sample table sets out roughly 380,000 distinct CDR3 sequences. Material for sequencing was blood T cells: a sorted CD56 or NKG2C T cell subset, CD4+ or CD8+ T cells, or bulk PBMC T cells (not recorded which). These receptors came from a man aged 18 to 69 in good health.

The chain's CDR3 is CASSSAGNRGRGYTEAFF. The J gene is TRBJ1-1, the V gene TRBV6-5; TCRdb's D call of TRBD1 is untestable without DNA. CDR1 and CDR2 (germline): MNHEY, SVGAGI. The CDR3 loop spans 18 amino acids.

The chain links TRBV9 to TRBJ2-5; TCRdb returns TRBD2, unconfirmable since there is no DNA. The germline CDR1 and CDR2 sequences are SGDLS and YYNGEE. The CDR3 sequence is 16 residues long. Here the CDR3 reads CASSVGDSPGKETQYF.

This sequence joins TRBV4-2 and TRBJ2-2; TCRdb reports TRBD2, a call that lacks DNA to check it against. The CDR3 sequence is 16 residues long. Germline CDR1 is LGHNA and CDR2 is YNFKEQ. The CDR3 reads CASSQAGALNTGELFF.

CDR3 residues: CSATVHGLTGELFF. The chain carries TRBV20-1 and TRBJ2-2. The CDR3 has 14 residues. The germline V gene has CDR1 DFQATT and CDR2 SNEGSKA (reference sequence).

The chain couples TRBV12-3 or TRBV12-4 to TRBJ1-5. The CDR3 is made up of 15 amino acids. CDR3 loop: CASSRWFNSNQPQHF.

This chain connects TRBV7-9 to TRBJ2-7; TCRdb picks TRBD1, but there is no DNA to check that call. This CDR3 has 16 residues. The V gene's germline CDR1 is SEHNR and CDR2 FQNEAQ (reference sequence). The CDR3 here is CASSLSTGPTSYEQYF.

The CDR3 region is CASSLGGQGVGGNEQFF. The rearrangement links TRBV7-8 to TRBJ2-1; without DNA, the TCRdb call of TRBD1 cannot be checked. The CDR3 sequence is 17 residues long. The germline gives CDR1 SGHVS, CDR2 FQNEAQ. Full variable domain (outside the CDR3, taken from reference TRBV7-8 and TRBJ2-1): GAGVSQSPRYKVAKRGQDVALRCDPISGHVSLFWYQQALGQGPEFLTYFQNEAQLDKSGLPSDRFFAERPEGSVSTLKIQRTQQEDSAVYLCASSLGGQGVGGNEQFFGPGTRLTVL.

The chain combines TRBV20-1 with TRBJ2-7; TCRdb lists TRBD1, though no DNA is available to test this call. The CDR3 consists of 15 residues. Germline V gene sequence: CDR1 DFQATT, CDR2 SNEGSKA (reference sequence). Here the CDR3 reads CSARGQGENAYEQYF.

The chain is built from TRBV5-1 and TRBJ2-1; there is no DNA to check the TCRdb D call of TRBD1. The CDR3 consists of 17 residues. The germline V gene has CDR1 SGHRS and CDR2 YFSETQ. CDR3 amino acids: CASSLALGAPGYNEQFF.

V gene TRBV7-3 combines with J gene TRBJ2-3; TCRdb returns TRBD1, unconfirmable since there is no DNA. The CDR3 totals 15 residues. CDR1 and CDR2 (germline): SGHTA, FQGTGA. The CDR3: CASSPGQGAVDTQYF.

CDR3 sequence reads: CASSPGTSGGAQTDTQYF. This chain uses TRBV4-2 with TRBJ2-3; no DNA is available, so the TRBD2 call from TCRdb remains unchecked. This CDR3 region has 18 residues. From germline, CDR1 is LGHNA and CDR2 YNFKEQ.

The chain's CDR3 is CASSVTGTGLYNEQFF. The chain couples TRBV2 to TRBJ2-1; TCRdb gives TRBD1 as the D gene, but with no DNA this cannot be confirmed. The germline CDR1 and CDR2 sequences are SNHLY and FYNNEI. The CDR3 is made up of 16 amino acids.

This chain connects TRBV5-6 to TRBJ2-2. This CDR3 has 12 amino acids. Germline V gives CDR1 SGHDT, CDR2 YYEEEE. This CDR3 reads CASSLANGELFF.